One and the same sample provided the 26 T cell receptor beta chains below, sequenced in a study of cytomegalovirus exposure and HLA in healthy donors. The study ran its PCR with 60 Vbeta and 13 Jbeta primers. Measured with immunoSEQ multiplex PCR; TCRdb has only the in-frame clones, and not every one. This sample has more than 80,000 clones, with roughly 80% found just once. Sequenced sample: PBMCs. All receptors derive from a middle-aged man in good health and CMV-seronegative.

As for this clone: This sample also contains other DNA sequences that code for the same CDR3. The CDR3 reads CASSFPSTTNEKLFF. In nucleotides, the CDR3 is TGTGCCAGCAGCTTTCCGAGTACAACTAATGAAAAACTGTTTTTT. This rearrangement joins TRBV7-9 to TRBJ1-4, with D uncertain. Germline V gives CDR1 SEHNR, CDR2 FQNEAQ (reference sequence). The V and J ends lost 3 bases and 0 bases respectively, with 8 bases between them. The CDR3 consists of 15 residues.

A few counts support this clone. J is TRBJ1-1 and V is TRBV6-1; D ambiguous. The CDR3 is 15 residues long. Germline V gives CDR1 MNHNS, CDR2 SASEGT. The V and J ends lost 1 base and 1 base respectively, with 10 bases between them. For the CDR3, the DNA is TGTGCCAGCAGTGAAGGGAGGATTTGGAACACTGAAGCTTTCTTT. Protein product: CASSEGRIWNTEAFF.

This chain links TRBV5-4 with TRBJ2-3, with a possible D match to TRBD2 (6 bases). The CDR3 runs 14 residues. Germline V gene sequence: CDR1 SGHNT, CDR2 YYREEE (reference sequence). Trimming left V 0 bases short and J 3 bases short, with 8 bases between. The CDR3 bases are TGTGCCAGCAGCTTGGGGGGGACTACAGATACGCAGTATTTT. Amino acid sequence: CASSLGGTTDTQYF.

The V gene is TRBV5-1, the J gene TRBJ1-1, with D possibly TRBD1 on 6 matching bases. Germline V gene sequence: CDR1 SGHRS, CDR2 YFSETQ. V shed 3 bases and J shed 5 bases, with 14 bases lying between them. This CDR3 comprises 14 residues. The CDR3 spells CASSSTQGWTEAFF. The CDR3 coding sequence is TGCGCCAGCAGCTCCACACAGGGTTGGACTGAAGCTTTCTTT.

The chain joins TRBV11-2 to TRBJ2-1, with 8 bases aligning to TRBD2. Germline V lookup: CDR1 SGHAT, CDR2 FQNNGV. The junction had 8 bases not matched to a gene; V was cut back by 4 bases and J by 6 bases. The CDR3 contains 15 residues. The CDR3 loop is CASSSHGGGTNEQFF. For the CDR3, the DNA is TGTGCCAGCAGCTCACACGGGGGGGGAACCAATGAGCAGTTCTTC.

The V gene is TRBV14, the J gene TRBJ2-5; 7 bases align to TRBD2. The CDR3 has 19 amino acids. The trim removed 1 base at V and 2 bases at J, leaving 16 bases unmatched. The germline gives CDR1 SGHDN, CDR2 FVKESK. The CDR3 nucleotides are TGTGCCAGCAGCCAAGTACCGAGCCTGGGGCGGGGACTACAAGAGACCCAGTACTTC. Its protein product is CASSQVPSLGRGLQETQYF.

The gene calls are TRBV11-2 and TRBJ2-1; 10 bases are shared with TRBD1. The germline CDR1 and CDR2 sequences are SGHAT and FQNNGV. This CDR3 has 18 residues. J lost 4 bases, V lost 5 bases, and 14 bases had no gene match. CDR3 DNA sequence: TGTGCCAGCAGCGCCACGGGACAGGGGCTTTCGCTGTACAATGAGCAGTTCTTC. Translated: CASSATGQGLSLYNEQFF.

The V and J genes are TRBV5-1 and TRBJ2-5; TRBD2 matches at 7 bases. The CDR3 is made up of 15 amino acids. Germline V lookup: CDR1 SGHRS, CDR2 YFSETQ. V lost 0 bases and J lost 4; bases outside the gene matches: 6. The CDR3 DNA sequence: TGCGCCAGCAGCTTGGGGGGGGGAGAAAGAGAGACCCAGTACTTC. The encoded protein is CASSLGGGERETQYF.

The chain uses TRBV4-3 and TRBJ2-2, with D possibly TRBD1 on 5 matching bases. The CDR3 is made up of 17 amino acids. Germline CDR1 is LGHNA and CDR2 is YSLEER. The ends were cut back, 0 bases at V and 3 bases at J, with 14 bases in the middle. CDR3 DNA: TGCGCCAGCAGCCAAGATCAGGGCAGGGTAGACACCGGGGAGCTGTTTTTT. Amino acids: CASSQDQGRVDTGELFF.

The chain joins TRBV4-1 to TRBJ2-1; 8 positions match TRBD2. V was pared by 1 base and J by 7 bases, with 12 bases of the junction left unmatched. This CDR3 is 17 amino acids long. Germline V lookup: CDR1 MGHRA, CDR2 YSYEKL. In DNA form, the CDR3 reads TGCGCCAGCAGCCAAGGTCCTTCGCGGGGGGCTCATAATGAGCAGTTCTTC. Encoded protein: CASSQGPSRGAHNEQFF.

The chain carries TRBV15 and TRBJ2-6; D is perhaps TRBD1 (5 bases). Trimming stripped 3 bases from V and 5 bases from J, with 14 bases between. The CDR3 length is 16 residues. From germline, CDR1 is LNHNV and CDR2 YYDKDF (reference sequence). CDR3 bases: TGTGCCACCAGCAGGGACACGGCATTAAGGGCCAACGTCCTGACTTTC. Its translation: CATSRDTALRANVLTF.

This clone is a singleton in its sample. The V gene is TRBV11-2, the J gene TRBJ2-1, with TRBD2 matching 9 bases. This CDR3 is 17 amino acids long. Germline CDR1 is SGHAT and CDR2 is FQNNGV. J gave up 6 bases and V 1 base, and 10 bases lay outside the gene matches. This chain's CDR3 is CASSLVVGGGVLNEQFF. The CDR3 DNA reads as TGTGCCAGCAGCTTAGTGGTAGGCGGGGGGGTACTCAATGAGCAGTTCTTC.

A single count supports this clone. The V call is TRBV19, the J call TRBJ1-5, with D uncertain. The ends were cut back, 5 bases at V and 5 bases at J, with 10 bases in the middle. CDR1 is LNHDA and CDR2 is SQIVND in the germline V gene (reference sequence). This CDR3 is built from 13 residues. CDR3 sequence: CASSLSIDQPQHF. The CDR3 DNA reads TGTGCCAGTAGTTTGTCAATTGATCAGCCCCAGCATTTT.

The genes are TRBV2 and TRBJ2-7; the D is unclear. This CDR3 has 12 amino acids. From germline, CDR1 is SNHLY and CDR2 FYNNEI. Trimming took 1 base from V and 2 from J, leaving 3 bases between them. CDR3 nucleotides: TGTGCCAGCAGTGAAGGGGCCTACGAGCAGTACGTC. It encodes CASSEGAYEQYV.

The chain uses TRBV5-4 and TRBJ2-7, with D unresolved. The CDR3 spans 14 residues. V was trimmed by 0 bases and J by 0 bases, leaving 7 bases between them. Germline V CDR1 and CDR2: SGHNT, YYREEE (reference sequence). The CDR3 loop is CASSLAADSYEQYV. CDR3 sequence (DNA): TGTGCCAGCAGCTTGGCCGCAGACTCCTACGAGCAGTACGTC.

The rearrangement links TRBV19 to TRBJ1-5; weak D call: TRBD1 (5 bases). V lost 5 bases, J lost 0 bases, and 14 bases lay in between. The CDR3 runs 16 residues. Germline CDR1 and CDR2: LNHDA and SQIVND (reference sequence). The CDR3 region has the DNA TGTGCCAGTAGTCCCGGGGGGGGTTATAGCAATCAGCCCCAGCATTTT. Translated: CASSPGGGYSNQPQHF.

The chain couples TRBV11-2 to TRBJ1-5; 9 nucleotides match TRBD1. The J segment lost 4 bases and the V segment lost 5 bases, leaving 0 bases of the junction unmatched. The CDR3 extends over 13 amino acids. Germline V gene sequence: CDR1 SGHAT, CDR2 FQNNGV. The CDR3 DNA is TGTGCCAGCAGCGGGACAGGGAATCAGCCCCAGCATTTT. Translating it yields CASSGTGNQPQHF.

The V gene is TRBV6-6, the J gene TRBJ2-3, with no clear D. Trimming took 4 bases from V and 6 from J, leaving 8 bases between them. Germline-derived CDR1 and CDR2 are MNHNY and SVGAGI (reference sequence). The CDR3 spans 12 residues. CDR3 in amino acids: CASSLPRDTQYF. CDR3 bases: TGTGCCAGCAGTTTGCCCCGGGATACGCAGTATTTT.

This chain connects TRBV19 to TRBJ1-1; no reliable D call. CDR3 length: 13 residues. Deletions cut 5 bases from V and 3 bases from J, with 10 bases between. Germline assignment: CDR1 LNHDA and CDR2 SQIVND (reference sequence). The CDR3, as DNA: TGTGCCAGTAGTTATACCGGGGACACTGAAGCTTTCTTT. Translating gives CASSYTGDTEAFF. Full variable domain (outside the CDR3, taken from reference TRBV19 and TRBJ1-1): DGGITQSPKYLFRKEGQNVTLSCEQNLNHDAMYWYRQDPGQGLRLIYYSQIVNDFQKGDIAEGYSVSREKKESFPLTVTSAQKNPTAFYLCASSYTGDTEAFFGQGTRLTVV.

The chain is built from TRBV5-6 and TRBJ1-6, with a tentative D call TRBD1 (6 bases). The germline V gene encodes CDR1 SGHDT and CDR2 YYEEEE. Trimming shortened V by 6 bases and J by 8 bases, and 15 bases separated the two germline ends. The CDR3 covers 14 residues. CDR3 DNA sequence: TGTGCCAGCACCCTAAGGGGGTACGATTCACCCCTCCACTTT. Translation gives CASTLRGYDSPLHF.

This clone was found a few times. This rearrangement joins TRBV5-6 to TRBJ2-5, with 8 nucleotides matching TRBD2. The CDR3 has 18 residues. Germline values: CDR1 SGHDT, CDR2 YYEEEE. The ends lost 0 bases at V and 4 bases at J; junction bases unmatched: 14. CDR3 sequence: CASSLAGDGRAVRETQYF. CDR3 DNA: TGTGCCAGCAGCTTGGCCGGGGACGGGAGGGCGGTTCGAGAGACCCAGTACTTC.

The CDR3 DNA follows: TGTGCCATCAGCGGCGGACAGGGGGAGAACACTGAAGCTTTCTTT. Translation: CAISGGQGENTEAFF. This rearrangement joins TRBV10-3 to TRBJ1-1, with 10 nucleotides matching TRBD1. The junction had 5 bases not matched to a gene; V was cut back by 6 bases and J by 1 base. Germline lookup yields CDR1 ENHRY and CDR2 SYGVKD. The length of the CDR3 is 15 residues.

The chain is built from TRBV5-1 and TRBJ2-7, with 9 positions matching TRBD1. Germline V gene data show CDR1 as SGHRS and CDR2 as YFSETQ. Losses at the gene ends were 5 bases for V and 10 bases for J; bases not matched to a gene: 10. CDR3 length: 13 residues. The CDR3 DNA sequence: TGCGCCAGCAGGTCCCGGGACAGGGAAGCTCAGTACTTC. Translating it yields CASRSRDREAQYF.

The J gene is TRBJ1-5, the V gene TRBV7-8; TRBD1 is a possible D gene (5 bases). Trimming left V 1 base short and J 3 bases short, with 10 bases between. This CDR3 spans 15 amino acids. Looked up from germline, CDR1 is SGHVS and CDR2 is FQNEAQ. The CDR3 is CASSLVPRVNQPQHF. The DNA for the CDR3 is TGTGCCAGCAGCTTAGTTCCCAGGGTCAATCAGCCCCAGCATTTT.

This chain uses TRBV18 with TRBJ2-7; a possible D gene is TRBD2 (5 bases). The germline V gene encodes CDR1 KGHSH and CDR2 LQKENI. The length of the CDR3 is 15 residues. V lost 3 bases and J 0 bases, leaving 12 bases between the germline ends. CDR3 protein: CASSPAGASSYEQYF. The CDR3 bases are TGTGCCAGCTCACCGGCGGGTGCAAGCTCCTACGAGCAGTACTTC.

The chain has TRBV6-5 and TRBJ1-2; 10 bases agree with TRBD1. CDR1 MNHEY and CDR2 SVGAGI come from the germline V gene. Germline trimming cut 8 bases from V and 4 bases from J; bases unmatched to any gene: 4. There are 13 residues in the CDR3. In DNA form, the CDR3 reads TGTGCCAGCGCCGGGACAGGGGCCTATGGCTACACCTTC. Protein: CASAGTGAYGYTF.